This TCR beta chain is drawn from a study of cytomegalovirus exposure and HLA in healthy donors. Study observations and caveats: Later, an analysis showed that TCR beta chains associated with HLA were more clonally expanded than others that were equally common. Follow-up analysis seemed to connect common viral pathogens with several of the most significant clusters identified.

This clone showed up just a few times. Its specificity is unknown. 60 Vbeta and 13 Jbeta primers were used in PCR. Profiled with immunoSEQ multiplex PCR; TCRdb holds only in-frame clones, not every one. Of a few hundred thousand clones listed, roughly four fifths are singletons. Looked up from germline, CDR1 is MGHRA and CDR2 is YSYEKL. The CDR3 contains 14 residues. The V and J ends lost 1 base and 1 base respectively, with 7 bases between them. This TCR was recovered from a girl aged 2 to 9 in good health and CMV-seronegative. The sequenced material came from PBMCs. The chain is built from TRBV4-1 and TRBJ1-1; D call uncertain. The CDR3 sequence is CASSQGPGNTEAFF. CDR3 coding DNA: TGCGCCAGCAGCCAAGGTCCAGGGAACACTGAAGCTTTCTTT.